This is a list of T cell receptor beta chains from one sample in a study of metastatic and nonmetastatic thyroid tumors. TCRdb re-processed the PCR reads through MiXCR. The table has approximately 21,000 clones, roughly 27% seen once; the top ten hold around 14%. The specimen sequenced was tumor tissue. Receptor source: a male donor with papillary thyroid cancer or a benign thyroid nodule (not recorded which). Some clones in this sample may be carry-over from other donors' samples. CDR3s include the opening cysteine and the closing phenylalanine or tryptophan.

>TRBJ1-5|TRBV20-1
CSARTGQVLPQHF
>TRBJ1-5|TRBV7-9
CASSFMGRDQPQHF
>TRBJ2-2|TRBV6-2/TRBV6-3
CASRTVTGGDTGELFF
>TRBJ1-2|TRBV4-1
CASSQGEGTGRAGGYTF
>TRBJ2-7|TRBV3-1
CASSRRTGGVDEQYF
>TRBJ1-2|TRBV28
CATRDSFFGYTF
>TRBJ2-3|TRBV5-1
CASSPGGDSGGADTQYF
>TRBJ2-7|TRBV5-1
CASRDPGGTLYEQYF
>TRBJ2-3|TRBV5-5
CASSLEQLTDTQYF
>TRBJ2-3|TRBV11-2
CASSLVGQGARTDTQYF
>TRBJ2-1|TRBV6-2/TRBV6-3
CASSPRGTSEPPYNEQFF
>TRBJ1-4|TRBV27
CASRPQGAEFNEKLFF
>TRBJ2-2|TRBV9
CASSVEGTSDMTGELFF
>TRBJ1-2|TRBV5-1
CASSVRSWTDGYTF
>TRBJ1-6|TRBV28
CAGSPRAESPLHF
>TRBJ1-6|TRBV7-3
CASSIGQGRPLHF
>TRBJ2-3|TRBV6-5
CASSYRAGDTDTQYF
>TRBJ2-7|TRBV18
CASSLGMSDSYEQYF
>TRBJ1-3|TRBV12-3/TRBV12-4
CASSSWDGGNTIYF
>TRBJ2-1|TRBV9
CASSGAGVSYNEQFF
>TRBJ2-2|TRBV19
CASSIPANTGELFF
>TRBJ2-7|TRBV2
CASRGPYEQYF
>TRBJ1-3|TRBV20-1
CSARDIRGNSGNTIYF
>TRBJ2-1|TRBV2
CASNNIANEQFF
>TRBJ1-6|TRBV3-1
CASSQGTGDSPLHF
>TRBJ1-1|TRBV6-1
CASSESGDTEAFF
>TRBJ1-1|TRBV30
CAWSGSSAAFF
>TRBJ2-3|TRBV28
CASSFLACTGTQYF
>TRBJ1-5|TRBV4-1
CASSQAQYSNQPQHF